This T cell receptor beta chain appears in the sequencing data of a study of blood T cell repertoires in COVID-19. In the original processing: Reference gene primer amplification gave nucleated cell count estimates. Produced via immunoSEQ multiplex PCR; TCRdb's table is partial and in-frame only. The V and J calls and clone size come from that table; D and trimming were worked out from the DNA. The sample carries 250,000 or so clones, around 87% recorded once. This CDR3 region has 15 residues. CDR1 is SGHVS, CDR2 FQNEAQ, per germline. V was clipped by 5 bases and J by 6 bases; unmatched bases: 6. It was during active infection that Seattle patients were enrolled and then longitudinally followed.

Input material: peripheral blood. This receptor was identified in a woman aged 60-75 years with COVID-19, enrolled during active disease. This chain connects TRBV7-8 to TRBJ2-2, with 10 bases matching TRBD2. The CDR3 sequence is CASSTLAGEAGELFF. Written as DNA, the CDR3 is TGTGCCAGCAGCACCCTAGCGGGAGAGGCCGGGGAGCTGTTTTTT.